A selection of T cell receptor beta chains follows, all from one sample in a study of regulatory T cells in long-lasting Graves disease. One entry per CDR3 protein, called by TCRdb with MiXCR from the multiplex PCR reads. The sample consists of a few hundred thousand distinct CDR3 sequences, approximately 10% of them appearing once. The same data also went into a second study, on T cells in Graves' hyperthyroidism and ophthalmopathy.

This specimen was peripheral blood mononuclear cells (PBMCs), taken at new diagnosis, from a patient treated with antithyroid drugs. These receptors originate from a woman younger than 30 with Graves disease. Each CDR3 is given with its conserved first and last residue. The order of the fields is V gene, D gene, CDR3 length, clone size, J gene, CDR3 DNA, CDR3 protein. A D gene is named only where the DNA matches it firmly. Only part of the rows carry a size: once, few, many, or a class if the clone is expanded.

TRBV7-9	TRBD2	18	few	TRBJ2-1	TGTGCCAGCAGCACCTCCGTGGCCAAGCGGGACTCCTACAATGAGCAGTTCTTC	CASSTSVAKRDSYNEQFF
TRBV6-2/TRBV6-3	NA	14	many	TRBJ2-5	TGTGCCAGCAGTTACTCGAGGGGTCAGGAGACCCAGTACTTC	CASSYSRGQETQYF
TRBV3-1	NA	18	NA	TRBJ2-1	TGTGCCAGCAGCCACCTCAGGGGGAGGGGCCGACACTACAATGAGCAGTTCTTC	CASSHLRGRGRHYNEQFF
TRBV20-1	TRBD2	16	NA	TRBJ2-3	TGCAGTGCTAGAGATCGGCTAGCGGGGGGTACAGATACGCAGTATTTT	CSARDRLAGGTDTQYF
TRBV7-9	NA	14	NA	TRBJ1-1	TGTGCCAGCAGCTTAGGGACGCAAGGCACTGAAGCTTTCTTT	CASSLGTQGTEAFF
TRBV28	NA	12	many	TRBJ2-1	TGTGCCAGCAGCCCGACCACTAGGCGAACCGTCTTC	CASSPTTRRTVF
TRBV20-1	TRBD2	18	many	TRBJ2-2	TGCAGTGCTAGAGATACAGGACTAGCGGAGGCTAACACCGGGGAGCTGTTTTTT	CSARDTGLAEANTGELFF
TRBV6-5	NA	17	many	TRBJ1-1	TGTGCCAGCAGTTACTCGATAGCCGGGACACCGTGGACTGAAGCTTTCTTT	CASSYSIAGTPWTEAFF
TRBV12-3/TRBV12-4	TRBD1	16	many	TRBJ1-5	TGTGCCAGCAGTTTAAAGGGGACAGCTGTGAATCAGCCCCAGCATTTT	CASSLKGTAVNQPQHF
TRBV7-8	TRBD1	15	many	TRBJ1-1	TGTGCCAGCATCAAGACTGGACAGGGCATTTCTGAAGCTTTCTTT	CASIKTGQGISEAFF
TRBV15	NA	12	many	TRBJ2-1	TGTGCCACCAGCAGATGGAACAATGAGCAGTTCTTC	CATSRWNNEQFF
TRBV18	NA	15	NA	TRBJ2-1	TGTGCCAGCTCACCCTGGACAGTCTCCTACAATGAGCAGTTCTTC	CASSPWTVSYNEQFF
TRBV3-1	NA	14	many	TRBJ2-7	TGTGCCAGCAGCCCTCAGACAGGTCGATACGAGCAGTACTTC	CASSPQTGRYEQYF
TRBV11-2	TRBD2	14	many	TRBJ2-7	TGTGCCAGCAGCCCAGTGGGACTAGCGCTCGAGCAGTACTTC	CASSPVGLALEQYF